This TCR beta chain was observed in a study of shared clonotypes between healthy human individuals. As for the study in general: Per donor, three plates held CD4 naive cells, three held CD4 memory, two held CD8 naive and one held CD8 memory. Overall study findings and caveats: Among non-shared clonotypes, generation probabilities were lower than among those shared by all four donors.

Germline V gene lookup returns CDR1 GTSNPN and CDR2 SVGIG (reference sequence). The V gene lost 4 bases and the J gene lost 4 bases, with 10 bases spanning the gap. The length of the CDR3 is 12 residues. Some clones are missing from TCRdb's copy, which holds only in-frame ones; the method was immunoSEQ multiplex PCR. This table has approximately 1.5 million clones, approximately 98.5% appearing once. Concerning this clone itself: Its antigen is unknown.

The sequenced sample consisted of naive CD4+ T cells sorted from blood. Subset noted: CD45RA+ positively selected. The origin of this receptor is a man aged 30 to 39 in good health. V gene TRBV30 combines with J gene TRBJ1-2, with D unresolved. The CDR3 protein is CAWTGGAYGYTF. Here the CDR3 DNA reads TGTGCCTGGACAGGAGGCGCCTATGGCTACACCTTC.